Below, one TCR beta chain is given with its context. No antigen is known for it. No base quality information exists; no much larger clone differs at one position. This sample is part of a study of beta chain features in type 1 diabetes listed by TCRdb under 2018. Regarding the complete study: Patients and healthy donors did not differ in mean age, gender distribution, total cell number or subset yield. Across all samples, 107,917,701 sorted cells were examined, and cell number per subset correlated strongly with RNA yield. In the study, recently diagnosed type 1 diabetes patients and matched healthy donors were compared on the TCRB repertoires of their sorted circulating CD4+ T cell subsets. Whereas all 30 or so donors provided naive and central memory subsets, regulatory and stem cell-like memory subsets were isolated from just 8 patients and roughly 8 healthy donors.

The entire amount of isolated RNA was reverse transcribed using the High Capacity cDNA Reverse Transcription Kit, so the sequenced TCRB transcripts were expressed ones. Deep immunoSEQ sequencing was performed on naive, central memory and regulatory T cell samples, with an average of around 3.5 million total reads per sample. Sorted cells were lysed in RLT buffer, and RNA was extracted using DNase-treated RNeasy Micro or Mini kits according to cell number. Each cell subset was processed separately to prevent cross-contamination, with patient and healthy donor samples processed together. Using the immunoSEQ multiplex PCR, TCRB sequences were amplified from cDNA into 87-bp fragments spanning the CDR3 region. The amplicons were sequenced using the Illumina HiSeq platform. The source study handled its data this way. Synthetic template baselines were used to correct PCR bias computationally, reads within Hamming distance 2 were collapsed together, and singletons that could not be merged were discarded. By aligning reads against IMGT, V, D and J genes, CDR3 length, and insertions or deletions at six rearrangement sites were assigned. Within each subset, clonotype counts were normalized to sorted cell number, and only after that were true diversity and Gini coefficients computed with the tcR R package. The overlap coefficient, calculated on TCRB nucleotide sequences, was used to measure repertoire sharing. As a proxy for the pre-selection repertoire, out-of-frame TCRB sequences from naive cells were analyzed. TCRdb retrieved this table from immuneACCESS and kept in-frame rearrangements only. Not all clones are present; in checked studies, unresolved V genes account for under half, and no reason is known for the remainder. From that table come the V and J calls and clone size; the DNA was used to work out D and trimming. This sample gives over 120,000 clones in total; roughly 10% of them show up just once. The ten largest clones capture about 1.3% of the sample.

The germline V gene (reference sequence) gives CDR1 as SGHNT and CDR2 as YYREEE. For this chain, trimming is 4 bases at the V end and 7 bases at the J end, and the number of junction bases without a gene match is 9. The CDR3 sequence holds 15 residues, the cysteine and phenylalanine included. Only the CDR3 DNA stays, 45 bases, in frame from base 1. Each donor gave one peripheral blood draw, roughly 110 mL on average, collected into heparinised tubes. Naive, central memory, regulatory and stem cell-like memory CD4+ T cells were sorted on a BD FACSAria II using a panel including CD45RO, CCR7, CD25, CD127, CD95 and CD27. Purity was above 98% for every sorted population. PBMCs were isolated right away by Lymphoprep density gradient centrifugation and were stained directly, without culture. So that batch effects would be minimized, each experiment stained and sorted samples in pairs, pairing one healthy donor with one patient.

General findings and caveats noted by the study authors: At VDJ recombination sites, patients with type 1 diabetes made fewer insertions and deleted more nucleotides, a pattern implying thymic rearrangement abnormalities. Naive, central memory and regulatory TCRB repertoires appeared to be more alike among patients than among healthy donors. Because cDNA was sequenced instead of genomic DNA, activated cells with high expression could be over-represented, although the groups did not differ in activation or CD3 levels. Type 1 diabetes patients showed a moderate but significant shortening of TCRB CDR3 length in all four CD4+ subsets. Only small numbers of individuals were included in the HLA sub-analyses, which left unresolved whether HLA type had any influence on TCRB rearrangement. PCR might favor shorter templates, but patient and control samples were amplified and corrected together, so any skew would affect both groups equally.

This receptor was obtained from a man between 18 and 29 years old in good health. Sequenced input: naive CD4+ T cells from blood. What the cell subset or site label conveys for this sample: true naive CD4+ T cells. The rearrangement joined TRBV5-4 to TRBJ1-2; TRBD1 lines up with 11 middle nucleotides. The nucleotides read TGTGCCAGCAGCCAACCCGGACAGGGGGCTGTTGGCTACACCTTC. It translates to CASSQPGQGAVGYTF.